These 29 T cell receptor beta chains share one sample of origin, sequenced in a study of response to subunit inactivated influenza vaccine. From the RT-PCR reads, TCRdb called clonotypes with MiXCR, one entry per CDR3 protein. The data hold about 480,000 distinct CDR3 sequences, with over 10% observed a single time. The source material was PBMCs from blood, sampled more than 35 days after vaccination. The source of these receptors is a man aged 50 to 60 who received an inactivated influenza vaccine.

This clonotype turned up a few times. The CDR3 coding sequence is TGTGCCAGCAGCGAAGGTGACAGACAGCAGTACTTC. Its protein product is CASSEGDRQQYF. This sequence joins TRBV11-3 and TRBJ2-7; the D gene is possibly TRBD1 (5 bases). V shed 5 bases and J shed 8 bases, with 13 bases lying between them. Germline lookup yields CDR1 SGHNT and CDR2 YENEEA. The CDR3 length is 12 residues.

The table lists this clonotype with a few counts. In nucleotides, the CDR3 is TGTGCCTGGGGGGGGAACACTGAAGCTTTCTTT. Its protein product is CAWGGNTEAFF. The chain links TRBV7-9 to TRBJ1-1; TRBD1 is a possible D gene (5 bases). CDR1 and CDR2 (germline): SEHNR, FQNEAQ (reference sequence). The CDR3 has 11 residues. The V and J ends lost 11 bases and 1 base respectively, with 8 bases between them.

This clonotype was observed a few times. The chain is built from TRBV6-1 and TRBJ1-5; 9 bases are a match to TRBD1. The germline V gene has CDR1 MNHNS and CDR2 SASEGT. Trimming took 6 bases from V and 4 from J; bases not matched to a gene: 4. The CDR3 runs to 14 residues. This CDR3 reads CASRNRGLNQPQHF. CDR3 nucleotides: TGTGCCAGCAGAAACAGGGGGCTGAATCAGCCCCAGCATTTT.

Many counts were recorded for this clonotype. The chain carries TRBV29-1 and TRBJ2-3, with 9 bases lining up with TRBD2. The germline gives CDR1 SQVTM, CDR2 ANQGSEA. The junction had 6 bases not matched to a gene; V was cut back by 3 bases and J by 5 bases. The CDR3 runs to 14 residues. CDR3 region: CSVEGGRALDTQYF. CDR3 DNA sequence: TGCAGCGTTGAGGGCGGGAGGGCCTTAGATACGCAGTATTTT.

V gene TRBV24-1 combines with J gene TRBJ1-5, with D hard to call. This CDR3 spans 14 amino acids. The ends were cut back, 5 bases at V and 3 bases at J, with 10 bases in the middle. CDR1 KGHDR and CDR2 SFDVKD come from the germline V gene. The CDR3 reads CATSGDGTNQPQHF. DNA for the CDR3: TGTGCCACCAGTGGTGACGGTACCAATCAGCCCCAGCATTTT.

This clonotype was counted a few times. This chain uses TRBV4-1 with TRBJ1-2, with 9 bases that match TRBD1. The CDR3 has 15 residues. CDR1 MGHRA and CDR2 YSYEKL come from the germline V gene. V shed 3 bases and J 6 bases; nucleotides not matched to a gene: 8. For the CDR3, the DNA is TGCGCCAGCAGCCACCGACTCCGGGACAGGGATGGCTACACCTTC. Its protein is CASSHRLRDRDGYTF.

This chain joins TRBV5-6 and TRBJ1-2; D is unclear. The germline CDR1 and CDR2 sequences are SGHDT and YYEEEE. The CDR3 spans 14 residues. Deletions cut 3 bases from V and 5 bases from J, with 14 bases between. This CDR3 reads CASSSGSTAYGYTF. The CDR3 bases are TGTGCCAGCAGCTCCGGATCCACGGCTTATGGCTACACCTTC.

To note about this clonotype: A read error may be the cause here, since a much bigger clone is one base away. The V and J genes are TRBV3-1 and TRBJ2-1; D unresolved. Trimming pared 4 bases from V and 8 bases from J, leaving 6 bases between. This CDR3 spans 11 amino acids. CDR1 and CDR2 from the germline V gene are LGHDT and YNNKEL (reference sequence). CDR3 coding DNA: TGTGCCAGCAGCCGCCTTTATGAGCAGTTCTTC. The encoded protein is CASSRLYEQFF.

This chain links TRBV18 with TRBJ2-1; 7 nucleotides match TRBD1. J was trimmed by 6 bases and V by 3 bases; bases with no gene match: 5. Germline V gives CDR1 KGHSH, CDR2 LQKENI. The CDR3 consists of 14 residues. The CDR3 region is CASSPTGPGNEQFF. The CDR3 coding sequence is TGTGCCAGCTCACCGACAGGGCCAGGCAATGAGCAGTTCTTC.

This clonotype came up a few times. This chain connects TRBV19 to TRBJ1-2; TRBD1 is a possible D gene (5 bases). V lost 3 bases to trimming and J lost 7 bases, with 21 bases between them. The CDR3 is 16 amino acids. Germline CDR1 is LNHDA and CDR2 is SQIVND (reference sequence). CDR3 region: CASSIRTRGTIGGYTF. CDR3 nucleotide sequence: TGTGCCAGTAGTATCCGGACGAGGGGAACCATCGGTGGCTACACCTTC.

The table lists this clonotype with a few counts. This rearrangement joins TRBV23-1 to TRBJ1-5, with 9 positions matching TRBD1. TRBV23-1 is an ORF, and what it does is uncertain. Losses at the gene ends were 11 bases for V and 1 base for J; bases not matched to a gene: 6. This CDR3 is 14 amino acids long. The CDR3 region is CACHRGLSNQPQHF. CDR3 nucleotide sequence: TGCGCCTGCCACAGGGGGCTCAGCAATCAGCCCCAGCATTTT.

DNA of the CDR3: TGTGCCAGCAGCCATACGAGTCTCGAGCAGTACTTC. Its translation: CASSHTSLEQYF. The chain recombines TRBV3-1 with TRBJ2-7; D uncertain. There are 12 residues in the CDR3. Germline-derived CDR1 and CDR2 are LGHDT and YNNKEL (reference sequence). Trimming took off 3 bases at V and 6 bases at J, with 9 bases between the two ends.

The sample holds a few counts of this clonotype. This rearrangement joins TRBV29-1 to TRBJ2-3; a possible D gene is TRBD2 (5 bases). CDR3 length: 16 amino acids. V lost 5 bases, J lost 1 base, and 19 bases lay in between. Germline V gene data show CDR1 as SQVTM and CDR2 as ANQGSEA. DNA for the CDR3: TGCAGCGTTCTAAGTTACGGGTGGGGAGGCACAGATACGCAGTATTTT. Its protein product is CSVLSYGWGGTDTQYF.

As to this clonotype: A junction boundary mismatches the germline segment, possibly from a read error. J is TRBJ2-3 and V is TRBV20-1, with D maybe TRBD2 (6 bases). In germline, CDR1 is DFQATT, CDR2 SNEGSKA (reference sequence). The CDR3 is 12 amino acids. CDR3 sequence (DNA): TGCAGTGCTAGAGATCGGGGGTGGAGGGAGAATTTT. Encoded protein: CSARDRGWRENF.

This clonotype was detected only a few times. V gene TRBV5-1 combines with J gene TRBJ2-1; tentative D call: TRBD2 (5 bases). Trimming cost V 0 bases and J 3 bases, with 13 bases left between them. Germline V gene lookup returns CDR1 SGHRS and CDR2 YFSETQ. This CDR3 comprises 16 residues. The chain's CDR3 is CASSLGAGVDYNEQFF. The CDR3 DNA reads TGCGCCAGCAGCTTGGGGGCGGGCGTTGACTACAATGAGCAGTTCTTC.

This sequence joins TRBV5-5 and TRBJ1-3, with D possibly TRBD1 on 6 matching bases. With 2 bases removed from V and 0 bases from J, the gap between germline ends came to 9 bases. The CDR3 covers 15 residues. Germline V lookup: CDR1 SGHKS, CDR2 YYEKEE (reference sequence). The CDR3 sequence is CASSFGGASGNTIYF. The CDR3 bases are TGTGCCAGCAGCTTTGGGGGGGCCTCTGGAAACACCATATATTTT.

The rearrangement joins TRBV4-3 to TRBJ1-2, with unresolved D. The V gene's germline CDR1 is LGHNA and CDR2 YSLEER. The V end was cut by 1 base, the J end by 2 bases, with 8 bases between. The CDR3 length is 14 residues. This CDR3 is CASSQAAGNYGYTF. CDR3 DNA sequence: TGCGCCAGCAGCCAAGCCGCAGGAAACTATGGCTACACCTTC.

This clonotype has a count of ten or more. The J gene is TRBJ2-1, the V gene TRBV6-2 or TRBV6-3; D possibly corresponds to TRBD1 (6 bases). Germline V gene lookup returns CDR1 MNHEY and CDR2 SVGEGT. Trimming pared 4 bases from V and 10 bases from J, leaving 11 bases between. This CDR3 is built from 12 residues. The CDR3 DNA follows: TGTGCCAGCAGTTCCCCGGGACACGAGCAGTTCTTC. Its translation: CASSSPGHEQFF.

The chain couples TRBV5-1 to TRBJ2-1; 8 nucleotides align to TRBD2. The CDR3 runs 14 residues. V lost 5 bases to trimming and J lost 7 bases; unmatched junction nucleotides: 8. Germline lookup yields CDR1 SGHRS and CDR2 YFSETQ. The CDR3 nucleotides are TGCGCCAGCAGACCCAGCGGGAGTGGGAATGAGCAGTTCTTC. It encodes CASRPSGSGNEQFF. The full variable domain, completed using reference TRBV5-1 and TRBJ2-1, is KAGVTQTPRYLIKTRGQQVTLSCSPISGHRSVSWYQQTPGQGLQFLFEYFSETQRNKGNFPGRFSGRQFSNSRSEMNVSTLELGDSALYLCASRPSGSGNEQFFGPGTRLTVL.

The CDR3 here is CASSPNPGQLLNTGELFF. The CDR3 DNA follows: TGTGCCAGCAGTCCCAATCCGGGGCAGCTGCTTAACACCGGGGAGCTGTTTTTT. This chain links TRBV28 with TRBJ2-2; TRBD1 or TRBD2 may be the D gene (5 bases each). The CDR3 extends over 18 amino acids. Germline assignment: CDR1 MDHEN and CDR2 SYDVKM. V lost 5 bases and J lost 2, with 21 bases in between.

This clonotype was seen a handful of times. The chain has TRBV27 and TRBJ2-5; perhaps D is TRBD1 or TRBD2 (5 bases each). Germline V lookup: CDR1 MNHEY, CDR2 SMNVEV (reference sequence). With 3 bases removed from V and 5 bases from J, the gap between germline ends came to 16 bases. This CDR3 is 15 amino acids long. CDR3 residues: CASSFGASLLETQYF. CDR3 sequence (DNA): TGTGCCAGCAGTTTTGGGGCTAGCTTGCTTGAGACCCAGTACTTC.

This clonotype was counted a few times. The rearrangement uses TRBV6-2 or TRBV6-3 and TRBJ2-5; D tentatively fits TRBD1 or TRBD2 (5 bases each). Germline V gene data show CDR1 as MNHEY and CDR2 as SVGEGT. V lost 2 bases and J lost 3, with 16 bases in between. There are 16 residues in the CDR3. CDR3 region: CASSYVPGTVKETQYF. The CDR3 nucleotides read TGTGCCAGCAGTTACGTCCCCGGGACGGTTAAAGAGACCCAGTACTTC.

The table lists this clonotype with a few counts. The V call is TRBV6-5, the J call TRBJ2-1; 8 bases fit TRBD1. Trimming cost V 7 bases and J 8 bases; bases outside gene matches: 10. There are 14 residues in the CDR3. Germline V lookup: CDR1 MNHEY, CDR2 SVGAGI. The CDR3 here is CASKGDRGRDEQFF. The CDR3 coding sequence is TGTGCCAGCAAGGGAGACAGGGGACGAGATGAGCAGTTCTTC.

The chain has TRBV7-8 and TRBJ2-1; D gene unclear. Germline loops: CDR1 SGHVS, CDR2 FQNEAQ. The CDR3 is 13 amino acids. The V end lost 6 bases, the J end lost 0 bases, and 6 bases lay between the germline ends. Here the CDR3 reads CASRSLSYNEQFF. The CDR3 region has the DNA TGTGCCAGCAGGTCACTCTCCTACAATGAGCAGTTCTTC.

The rearrangement uses TRBV12-3 or TRBV12-4 and TRBJ2-7; 8 bases map to TRBD1. Trimming removed 4 bases from V and 0 bases from J; junction bases left unmatched: 5. This CDR3 has 15 amino acids. CDR3 protein: CASSWDRSASYEQYF. The CDR3 DNA reads as TGTGCCAGCAGTTGGGACAGGTCAGCCTCCTACGAGCAGTACTTC.

This clonotype was found many times. This chain joins TRBV6-6 and TRBJ2-1; TRBD2 matches at 10 bases. The CDR3 consists of 14 residues. Unmatched junction bases numbered 7, after V lost 5 bases and J lost 9 bases. In germline, CDR1 is MNHNY, CDR2 SVGAGI (reference sequence). For the CDR3, the DNA is TGTGCCAGCAGTCAGCGGGAGGGGGTTAGTGAGCAGTTCTTC. This gives the protein CASSQREGVSEQFF.

The chain is built from TRBV7-9 and TRBJ2-5, with 14 nucleotides matching TRBD2. With V trimmed by 4 bases and J by 4 bases, 5 bases remained unmatched. Germline loops: CDR1 SEHNR, CDR2 FQNEAQ (reference sequence). The CDR3 consists of 16 residues. Here the CDR3 reads CASSWPGLAGVETQYF. CDR3 nucleotide sequence: TGTGCCAGCAGCTGGCCGGGACTAGCGGGAGTAGAGACCCAGTACTTC.

The rearrangement joins TRBV10-3 to TRBJ2-1; no clear D. Germline loops: CDR1 ENHRY, CDR2 SYGVKD. The length of the CDR3 is 12 residues. V was cut by 4 bases and J by 4 bases, with 5 bases left in between. Here the CDR3 reads CAISGGYNEQFF. Here the CDR3 DNA reads TGTGCCATCAGTGGCGGTTACAATGAGCAGTTCTTC.

This clonotype was counted many times. The rearrangement uses TRBV29-1 and TRBJ2-2; D not resolved. CDR1 and CDR2 from the germline V gene are SQVTM and ANQGSEA. The CDR3 length is 13 residues. V was trimmed by 4 bases and J by 0 bases, leaving 6 bases between them. The CDR3 DNA is TGCAGCGTTGGCCATACGAACACCGGGGAGCTGTTTTTT. Translated, it gives CSVGHTNTGELFF.